The 12 T cell receptor beta chains reported below all come from one sample, sequenced in a study of cytomegalovirus exposure and HLA in healthy donors. Both 60 Vbeta primers and 13 Jbeta primers went into the PCR. TCRdb's table, derived via immunoSEQ multiplex PCR, lists solely in-frame clones and lacks some. The table includes 150,000 to 180,000 clones, over 75% detected once. Sequencing was carried out using PBMCs. The receptors stem from a woman between 35 and 50 years old in good health and CMV-seropositive.

The gene calls are TRBV5-1 and TRBJ2-5, with TRBD2 identical over 12 bases. V was pared by 0 bases and J by 6 bases, with 3 bases of the junction left unmatched. Germline V lookup: CDR1 SGHRS, CDR2 YFSETQ. The CDR3 has 15 residues. CDR3 region: CASSLATSGRQTQYF. In nucleotides, the CDR3 is TGCGCCAGCAGCTTGGCCACTAGCGGGAGGCAGACCCAGTACTTC.

The chain has TRBV19 and TRBJ1-1, with a possible D match to TRBD1 (5 bases). The germline V gene encodes CDR1 LNHDA and CDR2 SQIVND (reference sequence). The V end lost 5 bases, the J end lost 4 bases, and 11 bases lay between the germline ends. CDR3 length equals 13 residues. For the CDR3, the DNA is TGTGCCAGTAGTTATTCAGGGTTCACTGAAGCTTTCTTT. Its protein is CASSYSGFTEAFF.

The rearrangement joins TRBV9 to TRBJ2-1; D uncertain. Germline-derived CDR1 and CDR2 are SGDLS and YYNGEE. V shed 2 bases and J shed 4 bases, with 13 bases lying between them. The CDR3 consists of 15 residues. The CDR3 spells CASSVQWAAYNEQFF. The CDR3 bases are TGTGCCAGCAGCGTTCAATGGGCAGCTTACAATGAGCAGTTCTTC.

J is TRBJ1-4 and V is TRBV7-9; D gene unclear. Germline loops: CDR1 SEHNR, CDR2 FQNEAQ (reference sequence). The CDR3 length is 13 residues. Trimming took off 11 bases at V and 6 bases at J, with 16 bases between the two ends. DNA for the CDR3: TGTGCCGCGTGGAGTGAGTGGGATGAAAAACTGTTTTTT. Translating gives CAAWSEWDEKLFF.

V is TRBV15 and J is TRBJ2-7; TRBD1 aligns across 7 bases. V was pared by 2 bases and J by 4 bases, with 5 bases of the junction left unmatched. The CDR3 loop spans 14 amino acids. Germline V lookup: CDR1 LNHNV, CDR2 YYDKDF (reference sequence). CDR3 nucleotides: TGTGCCACCAGCAGACCCGGGACAGCTTACGAGCAGTACTTC. This codes for CATSRPGTAYEQYF.

This clone was counted a few times. The chain carries TRBV30 and TRBJ2-3; D unclear. The CDR3 runs to 15 residues. The germline V gene encodes CDR1 GTSNPN and CDR2 SVGIG (reference sequence). Trimming pared 0 bases from V and 2 bases from J, leaving 12 bases between. CDR3 region: CAWSVRRQFTDTQYF. The CDR3 DNA reads as TGTGCCTGGAGTGTACGTCGTCAGTTCACAGATACGCAGTATTTT. The complete variable domain, with remaining parts taken from reference TRBV30 and TRBJ2-3, reads SQTIHQWPATLVQPVGSPLSLECTVEGTSNPNLYWYRQAAGRGLQLLFYSVGIGQISSEVPQNLSASRPQDRQFILSSKKLLLSDSGFYLCAWSVRRQFTDTQYFGPGTRLTVL.

V usage is TRBV11-2 and J usage is TRBJ2-3; 10 bases line up with TRBD1. The trim removed 4 bases at V and 5 bases at J, leaving 9 bases unmatched. Germline V gives CDR1 SGHAT, CDR2 FQNNGV. The CDR3 has 16 amino acids. The CDR3 DNA is TGTGCCAGCAGCTCGGGACAGGGGATTGTCGGAGATACGCAGTATTTT. Amino acid sequence: CASSSGQGIVGDTQYF.

The V and J genes are TRBV5-4 and TRBJ2-1; 7 nucleotides agree with TRBD1. Germline assignment: CDR1 SGHNT and CDR2 YYREEE (reference sequence). V shed 0 bases, J shed 10 bases, and the junction held 7 bases outside the gene matches. This CDR3 has 14 residues. The CDR3 sequence is CASSLGEGAREQFF. Written as DNA, the CDR3 is TGTGCCAGCAGCTTGGGTGAGGGGGCTCGGGAGCAGTTCTTC.

V and J are TRBV4-2 and TRBJ1-2; D remains ambiguous. The length of the CDR3 is 13 residues. CDR1 is LGHNA and CDR2 is YNFKEQ in the germline V gene. The ends were cut back, 3 bases at V and 4 bases at J, with 9 bases in the middle. In DNA form, the CDR3 reads TGTGCCAGCAGCCAGGAGTCCGTCTATGGCTACACCTTC. Translating it yields CASSQESVYGYTF.

The rearrangement uses TRBV29-1 and TRBJ2-2, with D possibly being TRBD2 (6 bases). CDR1 is SQVTM and CDR2 is ANQGSEA in the germline V gene. CDR3 length equals 14 residues. V was trimmed by 5 bases and J by 0 bases, leaving 10 bases between them. The CDR3 region is CSVSGTANTGELFF. The CDR3 nucleotides are TGCAGCGTTTCCGGGACTGCGAACACCGGGGAGCTGTTTTTT.

This chain connects TRBV9 to TRBJ1-2, with D perhaps matching TRBD1 (5 bases). Germline lookup yields CDR1 SGDLS and CDR2 YYNGEE. V gave up 0 bases and J gave up 3 bases, with 15 bases separating them. The CDR3 totals 16 residues. CDR3 residues: CASSVDSGGGDYGYTF. CDR3 nucleotide sequence: TGTGCCAGCAGCGTAGACTCGGGGGGGGGAGACTATGGCTACACCTTC.

This chain uses TRBV30 with TRBJ1-1; D perhaps matches TRBD1 (5 bases). The CDR3 has 14 residues. Trimming pared 5 bases from V and 2 bases from J, leaving 15 bases between. The germline V gene has CDR1 GTSNPN and CDR2 SVGIG (reference sequence). Written as DNA, the CDR3 is TGTGCCTGGTGCCTTGGACAAATAAACACTGAAGCTTTCTTT. This gives the protein CAWCLGQINTEAFF.